This is a list of T cell receptor beta chains from one sample in a study of CD8+ T cells in alopecia areata. Only in-frame clones appear in the TCRdb table, and some are missing; sequencing was by immunoSEQ multiplex PCR. The data contain over 120,000 clones, roughly 50% of them seen just once; the ten biggest clones take up 5% to 7%. This sample comprised CD4+ T cells sorted from blood, obtained at week 0. These receptors originate from a human donor with alopecia areata. Both conserved end residues are part of each CDR3. D genes are given only for firm matches. Clone size, where shown, is once, few, many, or a class for clones that have expanded.

V gene	J gene	clone size	D gene	CDR3 protein	CDR3 DNA
TRBV23-1	TRBJ1-5	-	-	CAGRQGNQPQHF	TGCGCCGGTCGACAGGGCAATCAGCCCCAGCATTTT
TRBV6-5	TRBJ1-2	-	TRBD1	CASSGQGAQGYTF	TGTGCCAGCAGTGGACAGGGGGCACAGGGCTACACCTTC
TRBV7-7	TRBJ2-5	-	-	CASSLLGHLQETQYF	TGTGCTAGCAGCCTTCTCGGACACCTCCAAGAGACCCAGTACTTC
TRBV15	TRBJ2-5	few	TRBD1	CATSRGQGPGETQYF	TGTGCCACCAGCAGAGGACAGGGGCCGGGGGAGACCCAGTACTTC
TRBV25-1	TRBJ2-7	-	-	CASATDTDF	TGTGCCAGCGCGACCGACACCGACTTC
TRBV2	TRBJ2-3	-	TRBD2	CASKVGLAGDAASTDTQYF	TGTGCCAGTAAAGTTGGACTAGCGGGGGACGCAGCTAGCACAGATACGCAGTATTTT
TRBV29-1	TRBJ1-2	-	TRBD1	CSVHRGSYGYTF	TGCAGCGTTCACAGGGGGAGTTATGGCTACACCTTC
TRBV29-1	TRBJ1-2	-	-	CSVEPLNYGYTF	TGCAGCGTTGAGCCCCTCAACTATGGCTACACCTTC
TRBV28	TRBJ1-2	-	TRBD1	CASSPTDRGHGYTF	TGTGCCAGCAGTCCCACGGACAGGGGGCATGGCTACACCTTC
TRBV29-1	TRBJ1-2	once	TRBD1	CSVRQGTYGYTF	TGCAGCGTTCGACAGGGGACCTATGGCTACACCTTC
TRBV25-1	TRBJ1-2	-	TRBD1	CASTVPGQGSANYGYTF	TGTGCCAGCACCGTTCCGGGACAGGGAAGTGCGAACTATGGCTACACCTTC
TRBV30	TRBJ1-5	-	TRBD1	CAWSNRGGRQPQHF	TGTGCCTGGAGCAACAGGGGTGGGAGACAGCCCCAGCATTTT
TRBV6-1	TRBJ2-7	-	TRBD1	CASSRKGQGAGEQYF	TGTGCCAGCAGTCGAAAGGGGCAGGGGGCGGGAGAGCAGTACTTC
TRBV2	TRBJ1-3	-	-	CASSTGLSGNTIYF	TGTGCCAGCAGTACCGGACTGTCCGGAAACACCATATATTTT
TRBV29-1	TRBJ2-5	few	TRBD2	CSDQAGDGTQYF	TGCAGCGACCAGGCGGGGGACGGGACCCAGTACTTC
TRBV27	TRBJ2-2	-	TRBD1	CASSPDRDTGELFF	TGTGCCAGCAGTCCAGACAGGGACACCGGGGAGCTGTTTTTT
TRBV2	TRBJ2-5	-	-	CASRSTRDSGETQYF	TGTGCCAGCAGGTCAACACGAGACTCGGGAGAGACCCAGTACTTC
TRBV4-2	TRBJ1-6	few	-	CASSQDIGSPLHF	TGTGCCAGCAGCCAAGATATTGGATCACCCCTCCACTTT
TRBV11-1	TRBJ2-5	once	-	CASSLGQGSETQYF	TGTGCCAGCAGCTTAGGGCAGGGCTCGGAGACCCAGTACTTC
TRBV11-2	TRBJ2-1	-	TRBD2	CASSLLRLAGEVREQFF	TGTGCCAGCAGCTTATTGAGACTAGCGGGGGAGGTGCGGGAGCAGTTCTTC
TRBV2	TRBJ2-3	-	-	CASSDLRGYATDTQYF	TGTGCCAGCAGTGATCTAAGAGGGTACGCCACAGATACGCAGTATTTT
TRBV30	TRBJ1-4	-	-	CAWSVRYSRATNEKLFF	TGTGCCTGGAGTGTACGGTACTCCCGAGCAACTAATGAAAAACTGTTTTTT
TRBV29-1	TRBJ1-4	few	-	CSAFSHNEKLFF	TGCAGCGCGTTCAGTCATAATGAAAAACTGTTTTTT
TRBV9	TRBJ2-7	-	-	CASSVVRDIGYEQYF	TGTGCCAGCAGCGTAGTACGGGACATCGGCTACGAGCAGTACTTC
TRBV5-1	TRBJ2-7	-	TRBD1	CASSLVFRGQQEQYF	TGCGCCAGCAGCTTGGTATTCAGGGGGCAGCAAGAGCAGTACTTC
TRBV5-6	TRBJ2-4	-	-	CASSLSGAKNIQYF	TGTGCCAGCAGCCTATCCGGGGCCAAAAACATTCAGTACTTC
TRBV10-3	TRBJ2-5	-	-	CAISESETQYF	TGTGCCATCAGTGAATCGGAGACCCAGTACTTC
TRBV7-2	TRBJ2-1	few	-	CASSLAQGVGYNEQFF	TGTGCCAGCAGCTTAGCGCAGGGTGTGGGTTACAATGAGCAGTTCTTC
TRBV29-1	TRBJ2-1	medium-sized	-	CSAKLRGNYNEQFF	TGCAGCGCCAAGCTCCGGGGGAACTACAATGAGCAGTTCTTC
TRBV23-1	TRBJ1-6	-	TRBD1	CASSPGTGFGNSPLHF	TGCGCCAGCAGTCCCGGGACAGGGTTTGGTAATTCACCCCTCCACTTT